This entry lists 21 T cell receptor beta chains sequenced from one sample in a study of blood T cells in healthy people across ages. The use of a sample-barcoded 5' primer and a J-beta primer mix characterized a second PCR of about 6 to 12 cycles. Using its own MiXCR run on the 5' RACE reads, TCRdb lists one record per CDR3 protein. The sample holds about 620,000 distinct CDR3 sequences, roughly half seen once. Specimen: blood. These receptors were obtained from an elderly woman in good health.

Note on this clonotype: A much bigger clone sits one base away, suggesting this may be a read error. The J gene is TRBJ2-4, the V gene TRBV7-9, with D perhaps TRBD2 (5 bases). This CDR3 comprises 14 residues. Per germline, CDR1 SEHNR and CDR2 FQNEAQ (reference sequence). CDR3 loop: CTSSLVGLENIQYF. The CDR3 DNA is TGTACCAGCAGCTTAGTTGGACTGGAAAACATTCAGTACTTC.

This clonotype turned up a few times. The genes are TRBV2 and TRBJ2-5; D is uncertain. Germline V gene data show CDR1 as SNHLY and CDR2 as FYNNEI. Deletions cut 4 bases from V and 11 bases from J, with 17 bases between. The CDR3 spans 13 residues. The CDR3 DNA follows: TGTGCCAGCAGTGCACTTCCTCCCTTCGGGCAGTACTTC. It specifies CASSALPPFGQYF.

This chain links TRBV18 with TRBJ2-7, with 10 bases matching TRBD1. This CDR3 region has 16 residues. V lost 3 bases to trimming and J lost 3 bases; unmatched junction nucleotides: 8. Germline V gives CDR1 KGHSH, CDR2 LQKENI. The CDR3 nucleotides are TGTGCCAGCTCACCGCGCGGGACAGGGGATAACTACGAGCAGTACTTC. Translation: CASSPRGTGDNYEQYF.

The rearrangement links TRBV28 to TRBJ2-7, with TRBD1 matching over 7 bases. The CDR3 has 13 residues. The germline V gene encodes CDR1 MDHEN and CDR2 SYDVKM. The J segment lost 3 bases and the V segment lost 6 bases, leaving 5 bases of the junction unmatched. CDR3 amino acids: CASRKGANYEQYF. The CDR3 coding sequence is TGTGCCAGCAGGAAGGGGGCGAACTACGAGCAGTACTTC.

The chain combines TRBV20-1 with TRBJ2-1; D is uncertain. The assigned J gene may be wrong: the sequence end matches TRBJ2-7 better. Germline loops: CDR1 DFQATT, CDR2 SNEGSKA (reference sequence). The CDR3 has 14 amino acids. CDR3 amino acids: CSARALGPRNEQYF. CDR3 nucleotide sequence: TGCAGTGCTAGAGCTCTAGGGCCACGCAATGAGCAGTACTTC.

This clonotype was detected a few times. The V call is TRBV11-2, the J call TRBJ2-1; possible D gene TRBD1, 6 bases. The DNA end lines up better with TRBJ2-7; the J call may be wrong. CDR1 and CDR2 from the germline V gene are SGHAT and FQNNGV. This CDR3 spans 13 amino acids. As DNA, the CDR3 is TGTGCCAGCAGTAACAGGGTCAACAATGAGCAGTACTTC. Protein sequence: CASSNRVNNEQYF.

The rearrangement joins TRBV4-1 to TRBJ2-5; D is perhaps TRBD2 (6 bases). V dropped 2 bases and J dropped 5 bases, with 15 bases sitting between them. Germline values: CDR1 MGHRA, CDR2 YSYEKL. The length of the CDR3 is 15 residues. The chain's CDR3 is CASSQPAGPSETQYF. The CDR3 DNA follows: TGCGCCAGCAGCCAACCTGCGGGACCCTCGGAGACCCAGTACTTC.

This rearrangement joins TRBV29-1 to TRBJ2-7, with D uncertain. Germline V gene sequence: CDR1 SQVTM, CDR2 ANQGSEA. Trimming stripped 2 bases from V and 4 bases from J, with 6 bases between. The CDR3 is made up of 11 amino acids. CDR3 region: CSVETRYEQYF. Here the CDR3 DNA reads TGCAGCGTTGAAACCAGATACGAGCAGTACTTC.

The chain employs TRBV29-1 and TRBJ2-7; D is ambiguous. This CDR3 has 14 residues. Trimming pared 6 bases from V and 2 bases from J, leaving 17 bases between. The germline V gene has CDR1 SQVTM and CDR2 ANQGSEA. CDR3 DNA: TGCAGCGTGCATGATTATGACCGACCCTACGAGCAGTACTTC. Translated, it gives CSVHDYDRPYEQYF.

The chain is built from TRBV25-1 and TRBJ2-2, with unresolved D. Trimming cost V 5 bases and J 5 bases, with 6 bases left between them. Germline values: CDR1 MGHDK, CDR2 SYGVNS. This CDR3 has 12 residues. The CDR3 nucleotides read TGTGCCAGCAGTACTCCGACCGGGGAGCTGTTTTTT. This gives the protein CASSTPTGELFF.

J is TRBJ2-7 and V is TRBV2, with D unclear. V dropped 8 bases and J dropped 6 bases, with 14 bases sitting between them. Germline values: CDR1 SNHLY, CDR2 FYNNEI. The CDR3 runs to 12 residues. CDR3 bases: TGTGCCAGCCGGGTCAGTACCAGCGAGCAGTACTTC. This translates into CASRVSTSEQYF.

The gene calls are TRBV2 and TRBJ2-4, with D possibly being TRBD1 (5 bases). V lost 7 bases to trimming and J lost 3 bases, with 13 bases between them. CDR1 is SNHLY, CDR2 FYNNEI, per germline. CDR3 length equals 14 residues. The CDR3 DNA follows: TGTGCCAGCATGGCCAGGGTTGACAAAAACATTCAGTACTTC. It yields the protein CASMARVDKNIQYF. Full variable domain (rest looked up from reference TRBV2 and TRBJ2-4): EPEVTQTPSHQVTQMGQEVILRCVPISNHLYFYWYRQILGQKVEFLVSFYNNEISEKSEIFDDQFSVERPDGSNFTLKIRSTKLEDSAMYFCASMARVDKNIQYFGAGTRLSVL.

This clonotype was recorded a few times. This sequence joins TRBV5-4 and TRBJ2-4; D is uncertain. The J call could be wrong; TRBJ2-7 is a better fit for the DNA end. The CDR3 runs 15 residues. Germline V CDR1 and CDR2: SGHNT, YYREEE (reference sequence). The CDR3 region has the DNA TGTGCCAGCAGCTCAGAATTGGGGTTTTCTGCCGAGCAGTACTTC. Its translation is CASSSELGFSAEQYF.

Concerning this clonotype itself: This could be a read error, since a much larger clone is one nucleotide away. This chain uses TRBV7-8 with TRBJ2-4; D is unclear. Germline V gene data show CDR1 as SGHVS and CDR2 as FQNEAQ. The CDR3 covers 11 residues. In nucleotides, the CDR3 is TGTGTCAGCAGCCCGCGAAGAGAGCAGTACTTC. Translated: CVSSPRREQYF.

This sequence joins TRBV20-1 and TRBJ2-3; D is undetermined. The CDR3 is 15 amino acids. V was clipped by 6 bases and J by 4 bases, with 20 bases between them. CDR1 is DFQATT and CDR2 is SNEGSKA in the germline V gene (reference sequence). The CDR3 region is CSAPGYPLGPDTQYF. CDR3 nucleotide sequence: TGCAGTGCCCCTGGGTATCCGCTGGGCCCAGATACGCAGTATTTT.

This clonotype appeared many times. The rearrangement links TRBV7-2 to TRBJ2-1; possibly TRBD1 or TRBD2 for D (5 bases each). Trimming took off 10 bases at V and 0 bases at J, with 16 bases between the two ends. The CDR3 runs 15 residues. CDR1 is SGHTA, CDR2 FQGNSA, per germline. CDR3 sequence reads: CATGRKTPSYNEQFF. CDR3 bases: TGTGCCACGGGGCGGAAAACTCCCTCCTACAATGAGCAGTTCTTC.

The chain links TRBV20-1 to TRBJ2-1; TRBD2 matches at 11 bases. Germline CDR1 DFQATT, CDR2 SNEGSKA (reference sequence). The CDR3 has 15 amino acids. Trimming took 3 bases from V and 3 from J; bases not matched to a gene: 4. The CDR3 DNA is TGCAGTGCTAGGGAGGGACTAGCGGACTACAATGAGCAGTTCTTC. This gives the protein CSAREGLADYNEQFF.

V and J are TRBV7-9 and TRBJ2-7, with 13 bases identical to TRBD2. V trimming: 5 bases; J trimming: 4 bases; junction bases outside the gene matches: 11. Germline CDR1 is SEHNR and CDR2 is FQNEAQ (reference sequence). This CDR3 contains 17 residues. CDR3 nucleotide sequence: TGTGCCAGCAGCCCCCGGCCAGGGACTAGCGGGATGTACGAGCAGTACTTC. Translating it yields CASSPRPGTSGMYEQYF.

The chain joins TRBV12-3 or TRBV12-4 to TRBJ2-2; a possible D gene is TRBD2 (6 bases). The CDR3 totals 16 residues. Trimming took off 5 bases at V and 7 bases at J, with 20 bases between the two ends. CDR3 coding DNA: TGTGCCAGCAGTCGCATTATAGGAGGGCCGGGCGGGGAGCTGTTTTTT. Translated, it gives CASSRIIGGPGGELFF.

The V gene is TRBV6-5, the J gene TRBJ2-6; D tentatively reads TRBD1 or TRBD2 (5 bases each). The germline V gene encodes CDR1 MNHEY and CDR2 SVGAGI. Trimming shortened V by 5 bases and J by 0 bases, and 20 bases separated the two germline ends. CDR3 length equals 19 residues. CDR3 nucleotide sequence: TGTGCCAGCAGTAACTTGGGACGGAGGCTCCTCTCTGGGGCCAACGTCCTGACTTTC. Its translation: CASSNLGRRLLSGANVLTF.

The V call is TRBV6-5, the J call TRBJ2-5; D remains unclear. The DNA end favors TRBJ2-7, so the J call may be wrong. The CDR3 has 17 amino acids. Germline CDR1 is MNHEY and CDR2 is SVGAGI. CDR3 sequence: CASSYSSGRPVVNEQYF. The CDR3 DNA reads as TGTGCCAGCAGTTACTCTTCCGGACGACCGGTCGTAAACGAGCAGTACTTC.